The 9 T cell receptor beta chains below come from one sample, sequenced in a study of T cell repertoires in cytomegalovirus infection. For these TCRs, the target antigens are not known. TCRdb called the reads again in MiXCR, with one record for every CDR3 protein. This sample has about 470,000 distinct CDR3 sequences, with roughly 42% found just once. This specimen was cultured PBMCs, taken from culture after CMV antigen stimulation. The receptor set was obtained from a human donor in good health (CMV status not recorded). Some clones in this sample may be carry-over from other donors' samples.

This chain joins TRBV11-2 and TRBJ1-6; D unresolved. Germline V gene data show CDR1 as SGHAT and CDR2 as FQNNGV. CDR3 length: 14 residues. Trimming removed 3 bases at V and 2 bases at J, with 5 bases between. The CDR3 region has the DNA TGTGCCAGCAGCTTCGTTGCCTATAATTCACCCCTCCACTTT. This sequence encodes CASSFVAYNSPLHF.

V and J are TRBV5-1 and TRBJ2-2, with D possibly being TRBD1 (6 bases). Germline CDR1 SGHRS, CDR2 YFSETQ. Deletions cut 1 base from V and 2 bases from J, with 9 bases between. The CDR3 spans 15 residues. CDR3 DNA sequence: TGCGCCAGCAGCTTGAAAGGGGGAAACACCGGGGAGCTGTTTTTT. Translating gives CASSLKGGNTGELFF.

This clonotype was counted a few times. CDR3 region: CASSLAPTGPGFGYTF. DNA for the CDR3: TGTGCCAGCAGCTTAGCGCCTACAGGGCCTGGTTTTGGCTACACCTTC. The chain has TRBV7-2 and TRBJ1-2; TRBD1 might be the D (6 bases). Germline CDR1 is SGHTA and CDR2 is FQGNSA. Trimming left V 0 bases short and J 7 bases short, with 18 bases between. This CDR3 spans 16 amino acids.

The chain carries TRBV7-2 and TRBJ2-7; 7 bases agree with TRBD2. The CDR3 totals 16 residues. J gave up 4 bases and V 5 bases, and 14 bases lay outside the gene matches. In germline, CDR1 is SGHTA, CDR2 FQGNSA. For the CDR3, the DNA is TGTGCCAGCAGCCCCTTTCTCGGGGGTAGCGGGTACGAGCAGTACTTC. Translation: CASSPFLGGSGYEQYF.

V and J are TRBV11-2 and TRBJ2-1, with 12 bases that match TRBD2. CDR3 length: 15 residues. Germline CDR1 is SGHAT and CDR2 is FQNNGV. Unmatched junction bases numbered 9, after V lost 5 bases and J lost 10 bases. This chain's CDR3 is CASSPLAGGSREQFF. In DNA, the CDR3 is TGTGCCAGCAGCCCGCTAGCGGGAGGGAGTAGGGAGCAGTTCTTC.

The V call is TRBV6-1, the J call TRBJ2-1; 11 nucleotides align to TRBD2. Germline-derived CDR1 and CDR2 are MNHNS and SASEGT. The CDR3 is made up of 16 amino acids. After removal of 3 bases from V and 6 bases from J, the junction contained 7 bases not matched to a gene. The CDR3 loop reads CASSDLGLAGINEQFF. CDR3 in DNA: TGTGCCAGCAGTGATTTAGGACTAGCGGGTATCAATGAGCAGTTCTTC.

This clonotype was recorded a few times. The chain combines TRBV10-1 with TRBJ2-7; possible D gene TRBD2, 6 bases. There are 12 residues in the CDR3. V lost 11 bases and J lost 2, with 13 bases in between. The germline gives CDR1 WNHNN, CDR2 SYGVQD (reference sequence). The CDR3 DNA follows: TGCGCCTCGGAGGGCGAAGCCTACGAGCAGTACTTC. Its translation is CASEGEAYEQYF.

This clonotype was seen a handful of times. This chain uses TRBV4-2 with TRBJ2-7; 8 bases map to TRBD2. J lost 4 bases, V lost 6 bases, and 11 bases had no gene match. This CDR3 comprises 15 residues. Looked up from germline, CDR1 is LGHNA and CDR2 is YNFKEQ. The CDR3 DNA sequence: TGTGCCAGCAGAGGATCCGGGACTAGTTCGTACGAGCAGTACTTC. Translating it yields CASRGSGTSSYEQYF.

Only a few counts were recorded for this clonotype. The chain links TRBV7-2 to TRBJ2-5, with 10 bases lining up with TRBD2. The CDR3 runs 17 residues. Trimming at V came to 0 bases and at J to 0 bases, leaving 4 bases not matched to a gene. Germline assignment: CDR1 SGHTA and CDR2 FQGNSA. In nucleotides, the CDR3 is TGTGCCAGCAGCTTAGCGAGCGGGGGGGCGAACCAAGAGACCCAGTACTTC. Translation gives CASSLASGGANQETQYF.